This TCR beta chain was retrieved from a study of blood T cell repertoires in COVID-19 (dated by TCRdb to the early 2020s). The study in broad terms: The collaborator samples originated in the United States, Italy and Spain and spanned the acute and convalescent phases of COVID-19. The material from the prospective study consisted of cDNA or gDNA derived from T cells, B-cell-depleted T cells, or PBMCs. Subjects who had been exposed to COVID-19, were actively infected with it, or had recovered from it provided the deeply sampled blood TCRbeta repertoires that made up the dataset. A freely available public database, intended as a resource for researchers studying the immune response to SARS-CoV-2, is where the repertoires were released. Samples came from the ongoing ImmuneRACE study (first 160 participants) plus 1,254 subjects from 6 global collaborators. Sample metadata almost always included a de-identified subject ID, COVID-19 status, age in years and sex. Where available, HLA class I and class II types were obtained from metadata supplied by the sample provider rather than from assay-based typing. General findings and caveats noted by the study authors: The quantity of clinical and demographic metadata differed by source and by participant and was supplied without curation.

TCRbeta CDR3 regions were amplified from genomic DNA by means of the immunoSEQ Assay, a bias-controlled multiplex PCR. Under the source paper's analysis protocol: Within the assay, amplification of reference gene primers was used to estimate how many nucleated cells each sample contained. To quantify the absolute abundance of each unique TCRbeta CDR3 rearrangement, sequence reads were collapsed and filtered. For each sample, productive Simpson clonality was calculated by taking the square root of Simpson's diversity index across productive rearrangements. This is the immuneACCESS table as TCRdb keeps it, with only in-frame sequences that have V and J called. A part of the clones is gone; compared with another copy, unresolved V genes explain less than half, and the rest is unexplained. D and trimming were read from the DNA, whereas the V and J calls and clone size are those reported in that table. The sample table lists over 450,000 clones, roughly 91% of them with a count of one. Of the sample, roughly 7.4% falls within the top ten clones.

Turning to this clone: No cognate antigen has been identified for it. The record has no base qualities; no much larger clone is one base away.

One collaborating source in Seattle enrolled patients during active infection and followed them longitudinally through the course of disease. Each collaborating institution followed its own protocols to collect whole blood in K2EDTA tubes. For TCRbeta analysis, collaborators shipped samples in one of three forms: frozen whole blood, isolated PBMCs, or DNA extracted from either of those sample types. The germline V gene sets CDR1 to ENHRY and CDR2 to SYGVKD. V is clipped by 9 bases and J by 0 bases, and the sequence between their germline boundaries is 18 bases long. Its CDR3 holds 16 amino acids, cysteine through phenylalanine. CDR3 DNA only is kept here, 48 bases in frame from base 1.

The sequence was collected from a woman aged 45-65 years with COVID-19, enrolled during active disease. Rearrangement joined TRBV10-3 to TRBJ1-3; no confident D gene assignment can be made. What was sequenced was peripheral blood. The nucleotide sequence is TGTGCCATGAGGAGCCTTCCAACAAGCTCTGGAAACACCATATATTTT. It translates to CAMRSLPTSSGNTIYF.